This T cell receptor beta chain was identified during a study of identical twins. Only healthy Caucasians were enrolled as donors. A single record per CDR3 protein comes from TCRdb applying MiXCR to the 5' RACE reads. The data contain about 790,000 distinct CDR3 sequences, about 20% of them singletons. Overall study results and limits: Models underestimated out-of-frame TCR alpha sharing in monozygotic twins.

The V and J ends lost 3 bases and 0 bases respectively, with 7 bases between them. Germline CDR1 is SGHRS and CDR2 is YFSETQ. This CDR3 has 14 residues. This clonotype has a handful of counts. Its antigen is currently unknown. The sample was also reused in another study, on T cells expressing NK-cell markers. That study reports: Just one sequenced donor of eight was HCMV-seronegative, while seven were seropositive. For several donors, the dominant NKG2C+ clonotypes made up roughly 1.0-7.0% of their CD8+ T cells.

Sequenced sample: PBMCs. The J gene is TRBJ2-1, the V gene TRBV5-1; D gene uncertain. The receptor's source is a woman younger than 30 in good health. The CDR3 sequence is CASSWGFSYNEQFF. The DNA for the CDR3 is TGCGCCAGCAGCTGGGGATTCTCCTACAATGAGCAGTTCTTC. The whole variable domain, remainder taken from reference TRBV5-1 and TRBJ2-1, is KAGVTQTPRYLIKTRGQQVTLSCSPISGHRSVSWYQQTPGQGLQFLFEYFSETQRNKGNFPGRFSGRQFSNSRSEMNVSTLELGDSALYLCASSWGFSYNEQFFGPGTRLTVL.